The entry below gives a single T cell receptor (beta chain) sequence along with its context. Its antigen remains unknown. Germline-derived CDR1 and CDR2 are SGHDN and FVKESK. V shed 1 base and J shed 5 bases, with 6 bases lying between them. This CDR3 has 13 amino acids. This sample is drawn from a study of shared clonotypes between healthy human individuals. Study summary: Per-donor plates numbered three CD4 naive, three CD4 memory, two CD8 naive and one CD8 memory.

Regarding the study as a whole: The sampled material consisted only of blood, and tissue repertoires are likely to differ.

Measured with immunoSEQ multiplex PCR; TCRdb has only the in-frame clones, and not every one. The sample holds roughly 2.5 million clones, 90% to 95% seen once. This chain links TRBV14 with TRBJ2-1; no clear D gene. The material sequenced was naive CD4+ T cells sorted from blood. As to subset: CD45RA+ positively selected. This TCR derives from a man aged 18 to 29 in good health. In DNA form, the CDR3 reads TGTGCCAGCAGCCAAGTCTGGGACAATGAGCAGTTCTTC. Protein sequence: CASSQVWDNEQFF.